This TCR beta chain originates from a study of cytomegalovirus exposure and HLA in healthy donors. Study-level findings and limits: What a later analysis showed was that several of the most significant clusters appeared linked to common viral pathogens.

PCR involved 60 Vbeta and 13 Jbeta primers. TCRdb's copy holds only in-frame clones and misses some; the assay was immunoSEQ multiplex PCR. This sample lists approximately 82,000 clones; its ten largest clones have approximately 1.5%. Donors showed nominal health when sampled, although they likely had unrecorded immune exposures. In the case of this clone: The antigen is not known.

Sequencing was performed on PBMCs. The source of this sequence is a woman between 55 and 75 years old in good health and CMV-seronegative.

CDR3 bases: TGCGCCAGCAGTAAACCCACCGGGACTAGGGCAGATACGCAGTATTTT. As protein: CASSKPTGTRADTQYF. The chain uses TRBV10-2 and TRBJ2-3; the match to TRBD2 covers 8 bases. J was trimmed by 4 bases and V by 5 bases; bases with no gene match: 11. The CDR3 consists of 16 residues. Germline CDR1 WSHSY, CDR2 SAAADI.